The present entry profiles one TCR beta chain with its context. Its antigen is currently unknown. This record comes from a study of post-analysis software for immune sequencing data. The study, taken as a whole, reports: TRBV5-6, TRBV5-1 and TRBV20-1 belonged to a set of about five TRBV segments that were more frequent in patients than controls. Compared against controls, patients with multiple sclerosis displayed significantly lower normalized Chao1 diversity.

V dropped 1 base and J dropped 1 base, with 11 bases sitting between them. Germline-derived CDR1 and CDR2 are DFQATT and SNEGSKA (reference sequence). The CDR3 has 15 amino acids. cDNA libraries for TCR beta contained unique molecular identifiers. Some 500,000 cDNA molecules were obtained per 1 to 10 million input T cells. TCRdb used MiXCR to reprocess the PCR reads, holding one entry per CDR3 protein. The sample lists almost 700,000 distinct CDR3 sequences, over 45% seen once, with about 10% in the top ten. The sequence derives from a girl aged 2 to 10 with multiple sclerosis. Sequencing input: blood. The chain uses TRBV20-1 and TRBJ1-5; the D gene is possibly TRBD1 (6 bases). CDR3 coding DNA: TGCAGTGCTAGAGGCCTCGGACAGAGCAATCAGCCCCAGCATTTT. Translation: CSARGLGQSNQPQHF.